This T cell receptor (beta chain) was profiled in a study of cytomegalovirus exposure and HLA in healthy donors. In the study overall: From 190 million or so T cells, an earlier analysis saw 117 million unique TCR beta sequences.

Deletions cut 0 bases from V and 6 bases from J, with 15 bases between. The CDR3 runs 16 residues. Germline V CDR1 and CDR2: SGHVS, FQNEAQ. Study-wide findings and caveats: For cytomegalovirus status, the classifier reportedly gave diagnoses with high specificity and sensitivity.

In the PCR, 60 Vbeta and 13 Jbeta primers were used. TCRdb's table, derived via immunoSEQ multiplex PCR, lists solely in-frame clones and lacks some. The table includes 100,000 to 150,000 clones, over 70% detected once. A word on this clone: Its cognate antigen is unknown.

Sequenced: PBMCs. The receptor's source is a woman aged 45-59 years in good health and CMV-seronegative. V usage is TRBV7-8 and J usage is TRBJ1-5; no reliable D call. This CDR3 reads CASSLARIRVGQPQHF. DNA for the CDR3: TGTGCCAGCAGCTTAGCGCGGATCCGTGTGGGTCAGCCCCAGCATTTT.